A single sample is the source of the 25 T cell receptor beta chains below, sequenced in a study of T cells in Graves' hyperthyroidism and ophthalmopathy. RNA transcripts gave rise to amplified TCR beta CDR3 regions. The TCR CDR3 first-round RT-PCR relied on the HTBI primer set. MiXCR, run by TCRdb on the multiplex PCR reads, gives a single entry per CDR3 protein. The table lists 250,000 to 300,000 distinct CDR3 sequences, roughly 15% of them singletons. Material for sequencing was blood. These receptors all stem from a woman between 45 and 60 years old with Graves' hyperthyroidism that later progressed to Graves' ophthalmopathy.

The sample holds many counts of this clonotype. The chain recombines TRBV3-1 with TRBJ1-3, with a tentative D call TRBD1 (5 bases). V lost 4 bases and J 4 bases, leaving 17 bases between the germline ends. Germline V lookup: CDR1 LGHDT, CDR2 YNNKEL (reference sequence). This CDR3 spans 16 amino acids. DNA for the CDR3: TGTGCCAGCAGCCCCCCTGGGGCATCTTACGGAAACACCATATATTTT. Its translation: CASSPPGASYGNTIYF. The whole variable domain, remainder taken from reference TRBV3-1 and TRBJ1-3, is DTAVSQTPKYLVTQMGNDKSIKCEQNLGHDTMYWYKQDSKKFLKIMFSYNNKELIINETVPNRFSPKSPDKAHLNLHINSLELGDSAVYFCASSPPGASYGNTIYFGEGSWLTVV.

About this clonotype: The junction departs from the called germline gene at one end, perhaps through a read error. This chain links TRBV5-6 with TRBJ2-3, with unresolved D. This CDR3 comprises 15 residues. Germline CDR1 SGHDT, CDR2 YYEEEE. CDR3: CASSWVKASTDTQYF. CDR3 coding DNA: TGTGCTAGCAGCTGGGTTAAGGCTAGCACAGATACGCAGTATTTT. Looking up the rest from reference TRBV5-6 and TRBJ2-3 gives the full variable domain: DAGVTQSPTHLIKTRGQQVTLRCSPKSGHDTVSWYQQALGQGPQFIFQYYEEEERQRGNFPDRFSGHQFPNYSSELNVNALLLGDSALYLCASSWVKASTDTQYFGPGTRLTVL.

CDR3 sequence (DNA): TGTGCCAGCAGCGTAGATCTGAACACTGAAGCTTTCTTT. Its protein product is CASSVDLNTEAFF. The gene calls are TRBV9 and TRBJ1-1; D is undetermined. Per the germline V gene, CDR1 is SGDLS and CDR2 is YYNGEE. The CDR3 is made up of 13 amino acids. V was trimmed by 0 bases and J by 0 bases, leaving 3 bases between them.

This clonotype appeared many times. V gene TRBV5-1 combines with J gene TRBJ1-5, with no clear D. This CDR3 has 15 residues. The V gene's germline CDR1 is SGHRS and CDR2 YFSETQ. The V and J ends lost 1 base and 1 base respectively, with 9 bases between them. CDR3 coding DNA: TGCGCCAGCAGCTTGAACAGCGACAGCAATCAGCCCCAGCATTTT. Residues: CASSLNSDSNQPQHF.

The table lists this clonotype with many counts. The rearrangement uses TRBV10-3 and TRBJ2-2; a possible D gene is TRBD1 (6 bases). CDR3 length: 11 amino acids. V was clipped by 7 bases and J by 7 bases, with 7 bases between them. CDR1 and CDR2 (germline): ENHRY, SYGVKD. CDR3 in amino acids: CAITGDGELFF. In DNA form, the CDR3 reads TGTGCCATCACAGGGGACGGGGAGCTGTTTTTT.

This clonotype was seen many times. The rearrangement links TRBV12-3 or TRBV12-4 to TRBJ1-1; a possible D gene is TRBD1 (6 bases). Deletions cut 2 bases from V and 11 bases from J, with 12 bases between. This CDR3 has 12 amino acids. The chain's CDR3 is CASSLQGRVAFF. CDR3 nucleotide sequence: TGTGCCAGCAGTTTACAGGGGAGAGTTGCTTTCTTT.

This clonotype showed up many times. The chain couples TRBV7-9 to TRBJ1-1, with no clear D. Trimming cost V 4 bases and J 2 bases, with 11 bases left between them. The CDR3 length is 14 residues. CDR1 and CDR2 (germline): SEHNR, FQNEAQ (reference sequence). The CDR3 DNA is TGTGCCAGCAGCTCCCGGGGAAGTAACACTGAAGCTTTCTTT. Protein product: CASSSRGSNTEAFF.

Comment on this clonotype: A single base separates this from a much larger clone, so it may be a read error. Given the absence of the conserved phenylalanine or tryptophan at the CDR3 end, a read error is likely. V is TRBV28 and J is TRBJ1-2; D ambiguous. Germline V CDR1 and CDR2: MDHEN, SYDVKM. The CDR3 contains 12 residues. V lost 3 bases to trimming and J lost 7 bases, with 9 bases between them. The CDR3 DNA reads TGTGCCAGCAGTTTGGTCGGGCTTGGCTACACCCTC. It specifies CASSLVGLGYTL.

There are many counts of this clonotype. J is TRBJ2-7 and V is TRBV20-1; D is perhaps TRBD1 or TRBD2 (6 bases each). Trimming pared 0 bases from V and 5 bases from J, leaving 14 bases between. Germline CDR1 is DFQATT and CDR2 is SNEGSKA (reference sequence). The CDR3 sequence is 14 residues long. The CDR3 reads CSARDSGARDEQYF. The DNA for the CDR3 is TGCAGTGCTAGAGATTCGGGGGCTCGGGACGAGCAGTACTTC.

This clonotype was seen a handful of times. The CDR3 region is CASSLMWDEQYF. Here the CDR3 DNA reads TGCGCCAGCAGCTTGATGTGGGACGAGCAGTACTTC. The chain is built from TRBV5-1 and TRBJ2-7; D is uncertain. CDR3 length: 12 residues. Germline V CDR1 and CDR2: SGHRS, YFSETQ. V was clipped by 1 base and J by 5 bases, with 7 bases between them.

This clonotype was detected ten times or more. This chain uses TRBV12-3 or TRBV12-4 with TRBJ1-6, with D unresolved. Trimming left V 10 bases short and J 7 bases short, with 14 bases between. There are 13 residues in the CDR3. CDR3: CAISSLANSPLHF. The CDR3 DNA reads as TGTGCCATCTCGAGCTTAGCGAATTCACCCCTCCACTTT.

In its sample, this clonotype was seen many times. The rearrangement links TRBV11-3 to TRBJ2-1, with 7 nucleotides matching TRBD2. Germline assignment: CDR1 SGHNT and CDR2 YENEEA. V gave up 5 bases and J gave up 2 bases; unmatched junction bases: 9. The CDR3 extends over 16 amino acids. CDR3 protein: CASSRVGSGTYNEQFF. CDR3 DNA sequence: TGTGCCAGCAGCCGCGTCGGGAGCGGGACCTACAATGAGCAGTTCTTC.

This clonotype was observed once. With a much larger clone just one base away, this may be a read error. V and J are TRBV29-1 and TRBJ2-1, with a possible D match to TRBD2 (5 bases). CDR1 and CDR2 (germline): SQVTM, ANQGSEA. The CDR3 contains 11 residues. Trimming removed 8 bases from V and 7 bases from J, with 12 bases in between. CDR3 protein: CSPSRRNEQFF. In DNA form, the CDR3 reads TGCAGCCCGTCACGGAGGAATGAGCAGTTCTTC.

This clonotype was observed many times. This chain uses TRBV7-2 with TRBJ1-1; no firm D call. CDR3 length: 14 amino acids. Trimming took 2 bases from V and 0 from J, leaving 7 bases between them. Germline V lookup: CDR1 SGHTA, CDR2 FQGNSA. CDR3 sequence reads: CASSLWHMNTEAFF. The CDR3 DNA reads TGTGCCAGCAGCTTATGGCACATGAACACTGAAGCTTTCTTT.

This clonotype showed up many times. The chain couples TRBV2 to TRBJ1-5; the D gene is possibly TRBD1 (5 bases). There are 17 residues in the CDR3. Germline V CDR1 and CDR2: SNHLY, FYNNEI. With 3 bases removed from V and 2 bases from J, the gap between germline ends came to 17 bases. CDR3 sequence: CASSDRLSQGGNQPQHF. CDR3 nucleotide sequence: TGTGCCAGCAGTGACCGCCTATCCCAGGGTGGCAATCAGCCCCAGCATTTT.

In its sample, this clonotype was seen many times. V usage is TRBV24-1 and J usage is TRBJ2-1; D is unresolved. V was pared by 1 base and J by 9 bases, with 15 bases between. There are 15 residues in the CDR3. The germline gives CDR1 KGHDR, CDR2 SFDVKD. The CDR3 DNA sequence: TGTGCCACCAGTGATTTTTCCGGGCAGTCCGGTGAGCAGTTCTTC. Protein: CATSDFSGQSGEQFF.

This clonotype was found many times. The DNA for the CDR3 is TGTGCCAGCAGCCCCCGACTCTACTCATTGGACACTGAAGCTTTCTTT. It codes for CASSPRLYSLDTEAFF. The chain joins TRBV7-9 to TRBJ1-1; D gene ambiguous. The V and J ends lost 5 bases and 3 bases respectively, with 19 bases between them. The CDR3 has 16 amino acids. CDR1 and CDR2 from the germline V gene are SEHNR and FQNEAQ (reference sequence).

This clonotype has a handful of counts. The gene calls are TRBV10-3 and TRBJ1-1, with D possibly being TRBD1 (6 bases). V was shortened by 3 bases and J by 0 bases, with 14 bases between the two germline ends. The CDR3 extends over 16 amino acids. Germline V gene data show CDR1 as ENHRY and CDR2 as SYGVKD. DNA of the CDR3: TGTGCCATCAGTGACCCAGGGGTAGCCGTGAACACTGAAGCTTTCTTT. Its protein is CAISDPGVAVNTEAFF.

This clonotype was seen many times. V and J are TRBV27 and TRBJ2-7; unclear D gene. With 6 bases removed from V and 2 bases from J, the gap between germline ends came to 11 bases. This CDR3 region has 13 residues. The germline gives CDR1 MNHEY, CDR2 SMNVEV (reference sequence). CDR3 DNA: TGTGCCAGCAGCTTCGGCCAGGCCTACGAGCAGTACTTC. Amino acid sequence: CASSFGQAYEQYF.

This clonotype was detected ten times or more. The chain uses TRBV25-1 and TRBJ2-1; 10 bases map to TRBD2. The CDR3 runs to 17 residues. Germline CDR1 reads MGHDK; CDR2 reads SYGVNS. The trim removed 3 bases at V and 0 bases at J, leaving 5 bases unmatched. DNA for the CDR3: TGTGCCAGCAGTGAGGGTCGGACTAGCGGCTCCTACAATGAGCAGTTCTTC. It translates to CASSEGRTSGSYNEQFF.

This clonotype was found many times. The chain carries TRBV6-1 and TRBJ2-1; 7 positions match TRBD1. This CDR3 is 16 amino acids long. The junction had 15 bases not matched to a gene; V was cut back by 6 bases and J by 7 bases. Germline V gives CDR1 MNHNS, CDR2 SASEGT. As DNA, the CDR3 is TGTGCCAGCAGAACTTTCCGGCAGGGGGTTTGGAATGAGCAGTTCTTC. Its protein product is CASRTFRQGVWNEQFF.

This clonotype was seen ten or more times. This sequence joins TRBV3-1 and TRBJ1-3; no clear D. The CDR3 covers 16 residues. Trimming removed 0 bases from V and 2 bases from J, with 11 bases in between. CDR1 is LGHDT, CDR2 YNNKEL, per germline (reference sequence). The CDR3 is CASSQDGTAPGNTIYF. Here the CDR3 DNA reads TGTGCCAGCAGCCAAGATGGAACAGCACCTGGAAACACCATATATTTT.

This clonotype has at least ten counts. J is TRBJ2-1 and V is TRBV7-3, with TRBD2 identical over 11 bases. The length of the CDR3 is 15 residues. From germline, CDR1 is SGHTA and CDR2 FQGTGA. Trimming at V came to 5 bases and at J to 5 bases, leaving 5 bases not matched to a gene. CDR3 amino acids: CASSPGTSGHNEQFF. The CDR3, as DNA: TGTGCCAGCAGCCCCGGGACTAGCGGCCACAATGAGCAGTTCTTC.

The J gene is TRBJ2-1, the V gene TRBV4-2; D call uncertain. Trimming cost V 0 bases and J 0 bases, with 15 bases left between them. CDR1 is LGHNA and CDR2 is YNFKEQ in the germline V gene. This CDR3 region has 18 residues. CDR3 bases: TGTGCCAGCAGCCAAGATCCCCCAACGGTAAGCTCCTACAATGAGCAGTTCTTC. Its translation is CASSQDPPTVSSYNEQFF.

This clonotype was found many times. CDR3 in DNA: TGCTCCGGGTACGAGGGTCAAAGGCACGAGCAGTACTTC. It codes for CSGYEGQRHEQYF. V gene TRBV20-1 combines with J gene TRBJ2-7, with D perhaps TRBD2 (5 bases). Germline values: CDR1 DFQATT, CDR2 SNEGSKA (reference sequence). The CDR3 runs 13 residues.